Detailed here is one TCR beta chain. Its antigen is not identified. The sample belongs to a study of cytomegalovirus exposure and HLA in healthy donors. General study results and limits: The study found most TCR sequences rare, yet found some public TCRs in many donors. Specificity of a few CMV-associated chains for CMV antigens was verified in vitro. The only immune exposure information that was available was CMV serostatus.

Trimming removed 4 bases from V and 6 bases from J, with 16 bases in between. Germline V gene lookup returns CDR1 SGHDT and CDR2 YYEEEE. The CDR3 consists of 15 residues. Primers included in the PCR were 60 Vbeta and 13 Jbeta primers. Only in-frame clones appear in the TCRdb table, and some are missing; sequencing was by immunoSEQ multiplex PCR. The data show about 140,000 clones, with roughly 80% seen just once and 4.5% to 6.5% held by the top ten. V gene TRBV5-6 combines with J gene TRBJ2-2; D gene unclear. This TCR came from a male donor in good health and CMV-seronegative. The specimen sequenced was PBMCs. CDR3 DNA: TGTGCCAGCAGCCCATTAAACTCCCCACCCGGGGAGCTGTTTTTT. This encodes CASSPLNSPPGELFF.